The rows below give T cell receptor beta chains drawn from one sample of a study of T cells in localized non-small cell lung cancer. Method: immunoSEQ multiplex PCR; TCRdb's copy keeps in-frame clones and lacks some. The data contain more than 100,000 clones, roughly nine tenths of them singletons. The sample in question was peripheral blood, obtained before any cancer treatment. The receptors were sampled from a female donor aged 60 or older with stage I lung adenocarcinoma. CDR3s include the opening cysteine and the closing phenylalanine or tryptophan. The order of the fields is V gene, J gene, CDR3 protein.

V gene: TRBV5-1
J gene: TRBJ2-7
CDR3 protein: CASSKDSIDEQYF

V gene: TRBV18
J gene: TRBJ2-7
CDR3 protein: CASSPLDRGGEQYF

V gene: TRBV7-3
J gene: TRBJ2-1
CDR3 protein: CASSLSGGGRVYNEQFF

V gene: TRBV28
J gene: TRBJ2-3
CDR3 protein: CASSLFRGVNTDTQYF

V gene: TRBV28
J gene: TRBJ2-3
CDR3 protein: CASTYWGTGGSDTQYF

V gene: TRBV18
J gene: TRBJ1-2
CDR3 protein: CASSPATGAGYTF

V gene: TRBV18
J gene: TRBJ1-1
CDR3 protein: CASSSHRAGEAFF

V gene: TRBV5-4
J gene: TRBJ2-3
CDR3 protein: CASSQGRGDTQYF

V gene: TRBV5-4
J gene: TRBJ1-2
CDR3 protein: CASSLDGAYGYTF

V gene: TRBV4-1
J gene: TRBJ1-1
CDR3 protein: CASSQIGPNTEAFF

V gene: TRBV19
J gene: TRBJ2-5
CDR3 protein: CASSIDLKGVETQYF

V gene: TRBV10-2
J gene: TRBJ2-7
CDR3 protein: CASSEVALAYEQYF

V gene: TRBV19
J gene: TRBJ1-2
CDR3 protein: CASSIDLLDGYTF

V gene: TRBV5-4
J gene: TRBJ2-1
CDR3 protein: CASSPTSGSYNEQFF

V gene: TRBV5-1
J gene: TRBJ1-2
CDR3 protein: CASSFGASSYGYTF

V gene: TRBV2
J gene: TRBJ2-7
CDR3 protein: CASSASRTAGSEQYF

V gene: TRBV6-6
J gene: TRBJ2-7
CDR3 protein: CASSPGLGIRYEQYF

V gene: TRBV7-3
J gene: TRBJ2-2
CDR3 protein: CASSLGASGAGELFF

V gene: TRBV6-4
J gene: TRBJ1-2
CDR3 protein: CASRVTGSRDGYTF

V gene: TRBV5-1
J gene: TRBJ2-3
CDR3 protein: CASSLVLDTQYF

V gene: TRBV5-6
J gene: TRBJ2-3
CDR3 protein: CASSFLGDTQYF

V gene: TRBV4-1
J gene: TRBJ2-5
CDR3 protein: CASGWGFQETQYF

V gene: TRBV6-4
J gene: TRBJ2-5
CDR3 protein: CASSENAGIQETQYF

V gene: TRBV6-6
J gene: TRBJ1-2
CDR3 protein: CASTHLPGQGRGYTF

V gene: TRBV5-6
J gene: TRBJ1-5
CDR3 protein: CASSSNGQTPQHF

V gene: TRBV7-3
J gene: TRBJ2-1
CDR3 protein: CASSSAGTSDLFF

V gene: TRBV11-2
J gene: TRBJ2-1
CDR3 protein: CASSSLAGGPNEQFF

V gene: TRBV2
J gene: TRBJ2-1
CDR3 protein: CASSERGPGASVDEQFF

V gene: TRBV10-2
J gene: TRBJ1-2
CDR3 protein: CASSESLGGYTF

V gene: TRBV11-1
J gene: TRBJ2-3
CDR3 protein: CASSSDRANTDTQYF

V gene: TRBV5-1
J gene: -
CDR3 protein: CASSLSGGSYEQYF

V gene: TRBV2
J gene: TRBJ1-1
CDR3 protein: CASSFGTVGTEAFF

V gene: TRBV9
J gene: TRBJ2-3
CDR3 protein: CASSPLGGLAGIDTQYF

V gene: TRBV6-5
J gene: TRBJ2-1
CDR3 protein: CASSHQTSGSNEQFF

V gene: TRBV6-5
J gene: TRBJ1-2
CDR3 protein: CASSYSRGDGYTF

V gene: TRBV7-9
J gene: TRBJ2-1
CDR3 protein: CASSSLAVEQFF

V gene: TRBV28
J gene: TRBJ1-5
CDR3 protein: CASGEVLNQPQHF